Listed below are T cell receptor beta chains from one sample, sequenced in a study of CD8+ T cells in alopecia areata. The protocol was immunoSEQ multiplex PCR, while the TCRdb copy is restricted to in-frame clones and leaves out a portion. The top ten hold roughly 17% of the sample, which has approximately 6,900 clones, around 70% seen once. Specimen: skin, collected at week 4, from a patient treated with tofacitinib. These receptors were collected from a human donor with alopecia areata. CDR3s include the opening cysteine and the closing phenylalanine or tryptophan. Fields, in order: J gene, D gene, V gene, clone size, CDR3 DNA, CDR3 protein. The D gene is left open where the match is weak. Size is omitted from some rows. Given values are once, few, many or a class for expanded clones.

J: TRBJ1-1
D: -
V: TRBV5-6
size: -
DNA: TGTGCCAGCAGCTCGATAATGAACACTGAAGCTTTCTTT
CDR3: CASSSIMNTEAFF

J: TRBJ2-1
D: -
V: TRBV7-3
size: -
DNA: TGTGCCAGCAGCGACCCATCAATCGGGGGAAGGGACAATGAGCAGTTCTTC
CDR3: CASSDPSIGGRDNEQFF

J: TRBJ1-1
D: -
V: TRBV30
size: -
DNA: TGTGCCTGGAGTGTAGGCAGTAGAGGTAACACTGAAGCTTTCTTT
CDR3: CAWSVGSRGNTEAFF

J: TRBJ2-5
D: -
V: TRBV18
size: -
DNA: TGTGCCAGCTCACCACCCTCAGAGACCCAGTACTTC
CDR3: CASSPPSETQYF

J: TRBJ2-1
D: -
V: TRBV7-2
size: -
DNA: TGTGCCAGCAGCCCCTCCCCCAGCAATGAGCAGTTCTTC
CDR3: CASSPSPSNEQFF

J: TRBJ2-1
D: -
V: TRBV5-5
size: few
DNA: TGTGCCAGCAGCTTGGGCGGCTCCTACAATGAGCAGTTCTTC
CDR3: CASSLGGSYNEQFF

J: TRBJ1-5
D: -
V: TRBV4-1
size: -
DNA: TGCGCCAGCAGCCAACCCGTGGCAGGGAGCAATCAGCCCCAGCATTTT
CDR3: CASSQPVAGSNQPQHF

J: TRBJ1-4
D: -
V: TRBV6-5
size: -
DNA: TGTGCCAGCAGTTACGGGGGCCGAGGAAGTGAAAAACTGTTTTTT
CDR3: CASSYGGRGSEKLFF

J: TRBJ2-1
D: -
V: TRBV11-2
size: -
DNA: TGTGCCAGCAGCCCAGACCTAGCGAATCTATTCTTC
CDR3: CASSPDLANLFF

J: TRBJ2-5
D: -
V: TRBV6-1
size: -
DNA: TGTGCCAGCAGTGCGTCGGGAGTCGCGGGGGAGACCCAGTACTTC
CDR3: CASSASGVAGETQYF

J: TRBJ2-2
D: -
V: TRBV6-1
size: -
DNA: TGTGCCAGCAGTGAGGTCAGGGCCCCCAACACCGGGGAGCTGTTTTTT
CDR3: CASSEVRAPNTGELFF

J: TRBJ1-4
D: TRBD1
V: TRBV6-5
size: -
DNA: TGTGCCAGCAGGGGGACAGGGCGTGAAAAACTGTTTTTT
CDR3: CASRGTGREKLFF

J: TRBJ1-6
D: -
V: TRBV18
size: -
DNA: TGTGCCAGCTCACCGCAGGGTAAATCGTCACCCCTCCACTTT
CDR3: CASSPQGKSSPLHF

J: TRBJ2-7
D: -
V: TRBV10-2
size: -
DNA: TGCGCCACTATAGGGCCCCCCTACGAGCAGTACTTC
CDR3: CATIGPPYEQYF

J: TRBJ2-7
D: TRBD1
V: TRBV9
size: -
DNA: TGTGCCAGCAGCGTAGGACAGGGAACCTACGAGCAGTACTTC
CDR3: CASSVGQGTYEQYF

J: TRBJ1-2
D: -
V: TRBV30
size: -
DNA: TGTGCCTGGAGACGGCGGGACTATGGCTACACCTTC
CDR3: CAWRRRDYGYTF

J: TRBJ2-2
D: TRBD2
V: TRBV9
size: -
DNA: TGTGCCAGCAGCGTTAGGACTAGCGCCCAAAAGGGAACCGGGGAGCTGTTTTTT
CDR3: CASSVRTSAQKGTGELFF

J: TRBJ2-4
D: TRBD1
V: TRBV15
size: -
DNA: TGTGCCACCAGCAGGGACAGGGGAAACATTCAGTACTTC
CDR3: CATSRDRGNIQYF

J: TRBJ2-2
D: -
V: TRBV29-1
size: -
DNA: TGCAGCGTTGAAGGTCCTACCGGGGAGCTGTTTTTT
CDR3: CSVEGPTGELFF

J: TRBJ1-3
D: -
V: TRBV4-3
size: -
DNA: TGCGCCAGCAGCCAACCGAGACTGATCTCTGGAAACACCATATATTTT
CDR3: CASSQPRLISGNTIYF

J: TRBJ1-3
D: -
V: TRBV4-1
size: -
DNA: TGCGCCAGCAGCCAACTAGACCTCATTGTCTCTGGAAACACCATATATTTT
CDR3: CASSQLDLIVSGNTIYF

J: TRBJ1-2
D: TRBD1
V: TRBV9
size: -
DNA: TGTGCCAGCAGCGAGGAGGGGACAGGGGGAGGCTACACCTTC
CDR3: CASSEEGTGGGYTF